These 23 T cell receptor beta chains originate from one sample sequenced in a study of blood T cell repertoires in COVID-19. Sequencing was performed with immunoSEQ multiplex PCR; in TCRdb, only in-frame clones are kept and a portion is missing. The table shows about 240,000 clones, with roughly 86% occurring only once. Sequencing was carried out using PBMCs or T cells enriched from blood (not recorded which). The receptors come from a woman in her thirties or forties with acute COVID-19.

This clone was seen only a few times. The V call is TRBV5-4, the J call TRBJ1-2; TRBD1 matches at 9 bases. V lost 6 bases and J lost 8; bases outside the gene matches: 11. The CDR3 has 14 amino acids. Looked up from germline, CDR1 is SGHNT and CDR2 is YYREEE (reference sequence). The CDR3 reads CASTSIGTGHGYTF. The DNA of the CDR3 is TGTGCCAGCACTTCCATTGGGACAGGGCACGGCTACACCTTC.

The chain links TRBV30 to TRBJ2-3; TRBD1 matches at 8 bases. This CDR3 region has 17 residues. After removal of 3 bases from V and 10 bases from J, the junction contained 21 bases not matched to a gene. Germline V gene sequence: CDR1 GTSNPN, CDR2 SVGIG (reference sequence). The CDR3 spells CAWRENPDRAHGTSQYF. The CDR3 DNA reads TGTGCCTGGAGGGAGAACCCGGACAGGGCCCATGGTACATCGCAGTATTTT.

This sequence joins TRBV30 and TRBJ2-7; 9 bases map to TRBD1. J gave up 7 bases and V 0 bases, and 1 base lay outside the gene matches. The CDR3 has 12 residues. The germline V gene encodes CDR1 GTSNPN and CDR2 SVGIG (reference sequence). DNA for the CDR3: TGTGCCTGGAGTGTAGGACAGGGGGAGCAGTACTTC. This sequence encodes CAWSVGQGEQYF.

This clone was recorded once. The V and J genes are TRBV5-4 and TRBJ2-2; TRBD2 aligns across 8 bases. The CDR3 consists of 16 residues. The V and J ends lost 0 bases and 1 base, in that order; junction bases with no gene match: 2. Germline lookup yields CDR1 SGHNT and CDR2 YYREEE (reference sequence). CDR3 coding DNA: TGTGCCAGCAGCTTGGGCCTAGCGGGGAACACCGGGGAGCTGTTTTTT. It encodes CASSLGLAGNTGELFF.

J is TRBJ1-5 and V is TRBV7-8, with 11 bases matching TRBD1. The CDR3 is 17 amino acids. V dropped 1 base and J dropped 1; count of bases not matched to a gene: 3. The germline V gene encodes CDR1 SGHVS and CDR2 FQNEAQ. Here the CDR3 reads CASSLGGQGASNQPQHF. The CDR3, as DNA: TGTGCCAGCAGCTTAGGAGGACAGGGGGCGAGCAATCAGCCCCAGCATTTT.

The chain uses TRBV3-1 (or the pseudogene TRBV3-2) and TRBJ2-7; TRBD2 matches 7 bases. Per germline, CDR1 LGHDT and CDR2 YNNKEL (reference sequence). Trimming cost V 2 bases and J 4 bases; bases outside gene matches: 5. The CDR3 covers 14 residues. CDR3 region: CASSQRDYSYEQYF. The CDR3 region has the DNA TGTGCCAGCAGCCAAAGGGACTACTCGTACGAGCAGTACTTC.

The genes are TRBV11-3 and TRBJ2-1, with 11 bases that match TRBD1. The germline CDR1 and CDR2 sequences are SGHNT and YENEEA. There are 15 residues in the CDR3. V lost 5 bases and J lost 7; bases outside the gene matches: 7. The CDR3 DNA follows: TGTGCCAGCAGCAACGGACAGGGGGCGCCGAATGAGCAGTTCTTC. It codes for CASSNGQGAPNEQFF.

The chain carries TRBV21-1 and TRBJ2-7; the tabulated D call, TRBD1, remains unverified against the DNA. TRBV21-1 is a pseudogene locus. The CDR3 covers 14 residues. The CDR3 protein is CASSKGTGLYEQYF. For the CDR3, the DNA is TGTGCCAGCAGCAAAGGGACAGGGTTGTACGAGCAGTACTTC.

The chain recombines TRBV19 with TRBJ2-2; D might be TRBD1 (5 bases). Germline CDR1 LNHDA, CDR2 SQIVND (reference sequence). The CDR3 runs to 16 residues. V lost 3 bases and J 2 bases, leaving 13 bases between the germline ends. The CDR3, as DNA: TGTGCCAGTAGTATTCAGGGCCGGGTAAACACCGGGGAGCTGTTTTTT. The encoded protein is CASSIQGRVNTGELFF.

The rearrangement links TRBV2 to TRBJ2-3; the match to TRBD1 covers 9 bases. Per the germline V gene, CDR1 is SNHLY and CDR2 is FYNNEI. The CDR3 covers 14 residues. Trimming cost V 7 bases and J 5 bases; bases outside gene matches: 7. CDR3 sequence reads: CASMTDRGGDTQYF. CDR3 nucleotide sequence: TGTGCCAGCATGACCGACAGGGGGGGAGATACGCAGTATTTT.

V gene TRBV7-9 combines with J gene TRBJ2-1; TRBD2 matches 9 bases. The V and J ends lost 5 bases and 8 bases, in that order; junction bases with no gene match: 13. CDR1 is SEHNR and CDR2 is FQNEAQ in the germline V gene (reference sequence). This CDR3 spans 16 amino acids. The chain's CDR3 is CASSKGLAERGDEQFF. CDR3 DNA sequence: TGTGCCAGCAGCAAGGGACTAGCAGAAAGGGGGGATGAGCAGTTCTTC.

This chain's CDR3 is CASSQYETYNSPLHF. In DNA form, the CDR3 reads TGTGCCAGCAGCCAATATGAGACCTATAATTCACCCCTCCACTTT. The genes are TRBV4-2 and TRBJ1-6, with unresolved D. Trimming left V 2 bases short and J 2 bases short, with 7 bases between. CDR1 and CDR2 from the germline V gene are LGHNA and YNFKEQ. CDR3 length: 15 residues.

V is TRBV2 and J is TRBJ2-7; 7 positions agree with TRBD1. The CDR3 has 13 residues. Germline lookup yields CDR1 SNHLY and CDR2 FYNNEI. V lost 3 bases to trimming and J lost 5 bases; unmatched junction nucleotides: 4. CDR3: CASSDRGRDEQYF. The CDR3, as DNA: TGTGCCAGCAGTGATAGGGGGCGGGACGAGCAGTACTTC. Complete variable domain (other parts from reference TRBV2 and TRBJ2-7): EPEVTQTPSHQVTQMGQEVILRCVPISNHLYFYWYRQILGQKVEFLVSFYNNEISEKSEIFDDQFSVERPDGSNFTLKIRSTKLEDSAMYFCASSDRGRDEQYFGPGTRLTVT.

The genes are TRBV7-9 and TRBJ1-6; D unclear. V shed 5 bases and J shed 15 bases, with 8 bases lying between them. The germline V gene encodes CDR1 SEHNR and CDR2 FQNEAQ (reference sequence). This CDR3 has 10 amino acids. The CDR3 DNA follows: TGTGCCAGCAGCACCCAGGACCTCCACTTT. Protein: CASSTQDLHF. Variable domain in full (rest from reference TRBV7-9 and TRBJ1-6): DTGVSQNPRHKITKRGQNVTFRCDPISEHNRLYWYRQTLGQGPEFLTYFQNEAQLEKSRLLSDRFSAERPKGSFSTLEIQRTEQGDSAMYLCASSTQDLHFGNGTRLTVT.

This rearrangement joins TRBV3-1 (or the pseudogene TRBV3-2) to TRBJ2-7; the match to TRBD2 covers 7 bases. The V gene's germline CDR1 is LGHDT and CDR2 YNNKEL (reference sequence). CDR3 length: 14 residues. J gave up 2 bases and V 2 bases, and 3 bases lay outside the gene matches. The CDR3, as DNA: TGTGCCAGCAGCCAACGAGGACTAGCCTACGAGCAGTACTTC. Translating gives CASSQRGLAYEQYF.

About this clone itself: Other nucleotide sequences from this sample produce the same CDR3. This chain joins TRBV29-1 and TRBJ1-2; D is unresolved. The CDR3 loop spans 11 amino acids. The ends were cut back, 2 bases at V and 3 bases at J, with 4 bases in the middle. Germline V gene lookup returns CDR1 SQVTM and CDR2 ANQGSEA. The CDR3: CSVETDYGYTF. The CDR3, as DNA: TGCAGCGTTGAAACAGACTATGGCTACACCTTC.

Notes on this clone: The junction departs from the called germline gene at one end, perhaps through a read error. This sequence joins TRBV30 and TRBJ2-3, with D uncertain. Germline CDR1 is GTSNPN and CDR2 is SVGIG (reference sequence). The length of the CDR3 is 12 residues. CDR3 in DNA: TGTGCCTGGAGCTCAACCACAGATATGCAGTATTTT. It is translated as CAWSSTTDMQYF.

The CDR3 coding sequence is TGCAGCGGAGCCAACCGGGAGTGGACCCAGTACTTC. Translation gives CSGANREWTQYF. V is TRBV29-1 and J is TRBJ2-5, with D perhaps matching TRBD2 (6 bases). The V gene's germline CDR1 is SQVTM and CDR2 ANQGSEA. The CDR3 is 12 residues long. The V gene lost 7 bases and the J gene lost 7 bases, with 16 bases spanning the gap.

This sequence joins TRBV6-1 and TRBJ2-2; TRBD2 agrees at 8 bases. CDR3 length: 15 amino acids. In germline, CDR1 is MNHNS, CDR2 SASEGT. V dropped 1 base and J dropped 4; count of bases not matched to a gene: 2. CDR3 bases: TGTGCCAGCAGTGAAGTAGCGGGAAGCACCGGGGAGCTGTTTTTT. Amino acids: CASSEVAGSTGELFF.

CDR3: CATSEQGWLASGNYNEQFF. CDR3 DNA: TGTGCCACCAGTGAGCAGGGGTGGCTTGCGAGCGGGAATTACAATGAGCAGTTCTTC. V and J are TRBV24-1 and TRBJ2-1; tentatively, D is TRBD2 (7 bases). CDR3 length: 19 residues. Trimming shortened V by 4 bases and J by 4 bases, and 25 bases separated the two germline ends. Germline values: CDR1 KGHDR, CDR2 SFDVKD.

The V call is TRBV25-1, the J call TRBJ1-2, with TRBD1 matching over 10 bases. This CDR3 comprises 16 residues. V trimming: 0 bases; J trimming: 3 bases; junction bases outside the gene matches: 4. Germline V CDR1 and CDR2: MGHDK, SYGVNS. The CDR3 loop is CASSEYEGQGDYGYTF. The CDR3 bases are TGTGCCAGCAGTGAATATGAAGGACAGGGGGACTATGGCTACACCTTC.

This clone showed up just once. CDR3 sequence: CASLAVGTGTYEQYF. The CDR3 nucleotides read TGTGCCAGCCTCGCCGTAGGGACAGGGACCTACGAGCAGTACTTC. The rearrangement uses TRBV2 and TRBJ2-7, with TRBD1 matching over 9 bases. CDR3 length: 15 amino acids. CDR1 SNHLY and CDR2 FYNNEI come from the germline V gene. The V and J ends lost 8 bases and 2 bases, in that order; junction bases with no gene match: 10. Together with reference TRBV2 and TRBJ2-7, the CDR3 gives the full variable domain: EPEVTQTPSHQVTQMGQEVILRCVPISNHLYFYWYRQILGQKVEFLVSFYNNEISEKSEIFDDQFSVERPDGSNFTLKIRSTKLEDSAMYFCASLAVGTGTYEQYFGPGTRLTVT.

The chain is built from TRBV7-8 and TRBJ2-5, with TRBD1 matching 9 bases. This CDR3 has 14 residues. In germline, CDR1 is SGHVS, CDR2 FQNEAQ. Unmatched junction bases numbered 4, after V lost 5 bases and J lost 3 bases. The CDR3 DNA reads TGTGCCAGCAGCGCCCGGACAGGGGAAGAGACCCAGTACTTC. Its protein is CASSARTGEETQYF.